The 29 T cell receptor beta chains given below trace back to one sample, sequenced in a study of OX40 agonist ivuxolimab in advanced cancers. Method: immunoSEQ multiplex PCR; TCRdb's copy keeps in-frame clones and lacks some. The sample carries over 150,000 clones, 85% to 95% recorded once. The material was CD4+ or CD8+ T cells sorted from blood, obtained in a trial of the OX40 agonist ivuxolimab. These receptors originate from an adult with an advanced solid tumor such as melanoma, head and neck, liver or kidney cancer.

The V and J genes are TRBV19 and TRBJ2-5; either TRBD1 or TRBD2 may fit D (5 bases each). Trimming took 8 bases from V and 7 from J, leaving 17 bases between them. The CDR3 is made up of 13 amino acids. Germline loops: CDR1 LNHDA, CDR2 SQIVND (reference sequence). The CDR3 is CASSTMGVGTQYF. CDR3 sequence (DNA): TGTGCCAGTTCCACGATGGGGGTAGGGACCCAGTACTTC.

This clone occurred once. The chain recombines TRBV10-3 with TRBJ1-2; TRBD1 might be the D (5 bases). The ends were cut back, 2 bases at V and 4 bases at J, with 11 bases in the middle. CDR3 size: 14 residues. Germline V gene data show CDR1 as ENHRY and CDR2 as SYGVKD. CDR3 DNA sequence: TGTGCCATCAGTGAGGGGGGGATTAGCTATGGCTACACCTTC. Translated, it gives CAISEGGISYGYTF.

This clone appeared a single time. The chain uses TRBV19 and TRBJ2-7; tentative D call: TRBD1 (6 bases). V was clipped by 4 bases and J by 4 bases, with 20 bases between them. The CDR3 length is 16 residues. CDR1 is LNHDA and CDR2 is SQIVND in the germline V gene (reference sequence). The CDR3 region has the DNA TGTGCCAGTAGTAAGTTGGGGCAACAGGGTGGTTACGAGCAGTACTTC. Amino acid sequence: CASSKLGQQGGYEQYF.

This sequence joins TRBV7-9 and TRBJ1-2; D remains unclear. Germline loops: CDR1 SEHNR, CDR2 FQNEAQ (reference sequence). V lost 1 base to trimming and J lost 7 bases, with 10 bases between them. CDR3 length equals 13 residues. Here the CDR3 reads CASSLGEGLGYTF. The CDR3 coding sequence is TGTGCCAGCAGCTTAGGGGAAGGGCTTGGCTACACCTTC.

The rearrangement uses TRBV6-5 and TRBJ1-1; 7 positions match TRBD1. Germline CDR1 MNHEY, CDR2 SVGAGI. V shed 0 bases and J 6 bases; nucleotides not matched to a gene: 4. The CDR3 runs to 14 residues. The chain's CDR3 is CASSYSAGGAEAFF. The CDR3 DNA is TGTGCCAGCAGTTACTCGGCAGGGGGGGCTGAAGCTTTCTTT.

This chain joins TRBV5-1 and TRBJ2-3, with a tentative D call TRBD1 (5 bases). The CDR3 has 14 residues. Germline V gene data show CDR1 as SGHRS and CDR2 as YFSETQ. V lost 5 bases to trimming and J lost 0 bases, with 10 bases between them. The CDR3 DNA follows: TGCGCCAGCAGGTCTCAGGGTAGCACAGATACGCAGTATTTT. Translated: CASRSQGSTDTQYF.

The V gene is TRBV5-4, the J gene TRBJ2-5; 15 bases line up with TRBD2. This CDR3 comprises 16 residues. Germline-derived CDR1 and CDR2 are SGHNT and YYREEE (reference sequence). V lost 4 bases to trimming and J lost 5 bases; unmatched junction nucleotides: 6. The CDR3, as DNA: TGTGCCAGCAGCCGGACTAGCGGGAGGGCCCGGGAGACCCAGTACTTC. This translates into CASSRTSGRARETQYF.

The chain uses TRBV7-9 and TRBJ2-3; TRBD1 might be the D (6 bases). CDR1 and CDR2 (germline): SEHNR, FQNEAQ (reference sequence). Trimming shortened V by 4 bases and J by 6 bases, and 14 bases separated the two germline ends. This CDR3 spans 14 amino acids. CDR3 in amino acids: CASSSPGQGDTQYF. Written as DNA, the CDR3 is TGTGCCAGCAGCTCCCCGGGGCAGGGGGATACGCAGTATTTT. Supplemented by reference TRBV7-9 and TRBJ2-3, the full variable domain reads DTGVSQNPRHKITKRGQNVTFRCDPISEHNRLYWYRQTLGQGPEFLTYFQNEAQLEKSRLLSDRFSAERPKGSFSTLEIQRTEQGDSAMYLCASSSPGQGDTQYFGPGTRLTVL.

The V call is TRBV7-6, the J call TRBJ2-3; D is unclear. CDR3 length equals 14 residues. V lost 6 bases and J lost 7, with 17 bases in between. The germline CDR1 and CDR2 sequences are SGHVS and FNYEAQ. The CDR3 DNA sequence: TGTGCCAGCAGTTCAGACCCCCTGGGTAATACGCAGTATTTT. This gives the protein CASSSDPLGNTQYF.

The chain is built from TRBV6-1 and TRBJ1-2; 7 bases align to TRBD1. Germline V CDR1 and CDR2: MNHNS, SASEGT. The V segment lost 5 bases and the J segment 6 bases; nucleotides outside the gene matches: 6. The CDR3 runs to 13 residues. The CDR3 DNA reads TGTGCCAGCAGTTCGACAGGGCGGAATGGCTACACCTTC. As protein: CASSSTGRNGYTF.

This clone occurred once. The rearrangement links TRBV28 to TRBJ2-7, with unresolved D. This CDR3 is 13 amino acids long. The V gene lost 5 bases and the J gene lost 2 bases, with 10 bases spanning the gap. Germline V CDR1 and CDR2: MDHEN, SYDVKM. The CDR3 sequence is CASSPPPTYEQYF. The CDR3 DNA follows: TGTGCCAGCAGTCCCCCCCCAACCTACGAGCAGTACTTC.

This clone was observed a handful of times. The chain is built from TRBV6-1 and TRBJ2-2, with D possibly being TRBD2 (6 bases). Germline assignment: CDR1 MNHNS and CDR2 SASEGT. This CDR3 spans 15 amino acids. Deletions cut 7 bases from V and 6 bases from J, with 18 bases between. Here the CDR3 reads CASKAGRNFAGELFF. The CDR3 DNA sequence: TGTGCCAGCAAGGCGGGGCGAAATTTTGCCGGGGAGCTGTTTTTT.

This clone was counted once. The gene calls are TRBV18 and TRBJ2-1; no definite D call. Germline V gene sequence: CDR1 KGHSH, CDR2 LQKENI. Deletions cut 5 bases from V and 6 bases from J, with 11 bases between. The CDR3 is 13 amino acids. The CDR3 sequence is CASSIGLGNEQFF. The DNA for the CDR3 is TGTGCCAGCTCAATCGGGCTAGGCAATGAGCAGTTCTTC. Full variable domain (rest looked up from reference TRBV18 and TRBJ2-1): NAGVMQNPRHLVRRRGQEARLRCSPMKGHSHVYWYRQLPEEGLKFMVYLQKENIIDESGMPKERFSAEFPKEGPSILRIQQVVRGDSAAYFCASSIGLGNEQFFGPGTRLTVL.

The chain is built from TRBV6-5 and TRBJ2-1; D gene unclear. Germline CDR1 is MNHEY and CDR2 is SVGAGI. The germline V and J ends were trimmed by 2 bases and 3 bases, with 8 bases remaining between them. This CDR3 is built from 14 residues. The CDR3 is CASSYDWNYNEQFF. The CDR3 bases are TGTGCCAGCAGTTACGACTGGAACTACAATGAGCAGTTCTTC.

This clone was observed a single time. The CDR3, as DNA: TGTGCCAGCAGCCCCACCGCGACAGCCCTAGGCGAACAGTTCTTC. Protein: CASSPTATALGEQFF. V gene TRBV7-9 combines with J gene TRBJ2-1; D is perhaps TRBD1 (5 bases). Germline V gives CDR1 SEHNR, CDR2 FQNEAQ (reference sequence). The CDR3 spans 15 residues. Trimming stripped 5 bases from V and 13 bases from J, with 24 bases between. The full variable domain, completed using reference TRBV7-9 and TRBJ2-1, is DTGVSQNPRHKITKRGQNVTFRCDPISEHNRLYWYRQTLGQGPEFLTYFQNEAQLEKSRLLSDRFSAERPKGSFSTLEIQRTEQGDSAMYLCASSPTATALGEQFFGPGTRLTVL.

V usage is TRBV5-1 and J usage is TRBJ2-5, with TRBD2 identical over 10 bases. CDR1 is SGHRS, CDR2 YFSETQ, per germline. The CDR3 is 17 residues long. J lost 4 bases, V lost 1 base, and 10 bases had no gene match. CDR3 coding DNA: TGCGCCAGCAGCTTGAGGAGCGGGGGGGTGTCGTTAGAGACCCAGTACTTC. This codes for CASSLRSGGVSLETQYF.

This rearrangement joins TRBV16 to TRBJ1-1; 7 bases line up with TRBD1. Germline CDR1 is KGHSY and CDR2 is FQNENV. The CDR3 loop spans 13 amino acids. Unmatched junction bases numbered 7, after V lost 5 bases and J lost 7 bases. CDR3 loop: CASSFGGTVEAFF. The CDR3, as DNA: TGTGCCAGCAGCTTCGGCGGGACAGTTGAAGCTTTCTTT.

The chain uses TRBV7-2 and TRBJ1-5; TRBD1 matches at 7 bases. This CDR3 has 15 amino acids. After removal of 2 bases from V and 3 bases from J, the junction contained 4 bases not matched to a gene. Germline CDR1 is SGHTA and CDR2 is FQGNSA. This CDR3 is CASSLQGVPNQPQHF. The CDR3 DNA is TGTGCCAGCAGCTTACAGGGGGTGCCCAATCAGCCCCAGCATTTT.

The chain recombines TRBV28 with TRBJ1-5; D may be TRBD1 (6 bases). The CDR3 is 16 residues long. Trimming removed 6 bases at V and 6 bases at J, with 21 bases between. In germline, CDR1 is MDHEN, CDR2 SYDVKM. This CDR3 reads CASRHQGTISTQPQHF. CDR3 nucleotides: TGTGCCAGCAGGCACCAAGGGACAATCTCGACTCAGCCCCAGCATTTT.

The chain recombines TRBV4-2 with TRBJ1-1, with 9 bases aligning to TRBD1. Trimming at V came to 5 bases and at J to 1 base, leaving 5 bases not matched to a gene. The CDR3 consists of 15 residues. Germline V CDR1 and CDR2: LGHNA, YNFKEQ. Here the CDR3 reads CASSLGTGWNTEAFF. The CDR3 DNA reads TGTGCCAGCAGCTTGGGGACAGGGTGGAACACTGAAGCTTTCTTT.

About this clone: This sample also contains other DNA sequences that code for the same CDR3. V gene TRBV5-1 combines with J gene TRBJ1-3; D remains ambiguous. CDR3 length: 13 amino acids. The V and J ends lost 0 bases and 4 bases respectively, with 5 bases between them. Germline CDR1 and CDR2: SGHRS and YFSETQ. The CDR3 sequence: CASSLGGGNTIYF. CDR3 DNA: TGCGCCAGCAGCTTGGGAGGAGGAAACACCATATATTTT.

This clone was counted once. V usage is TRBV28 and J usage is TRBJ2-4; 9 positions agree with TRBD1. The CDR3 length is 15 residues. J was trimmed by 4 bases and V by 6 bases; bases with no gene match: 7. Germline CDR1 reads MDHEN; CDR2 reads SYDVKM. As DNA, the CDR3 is TGTGCCAGCAGCGGTGGACAGGGGACAAAAAACATTCAGTACTTC. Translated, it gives CASSGGQGTKNIQYF.

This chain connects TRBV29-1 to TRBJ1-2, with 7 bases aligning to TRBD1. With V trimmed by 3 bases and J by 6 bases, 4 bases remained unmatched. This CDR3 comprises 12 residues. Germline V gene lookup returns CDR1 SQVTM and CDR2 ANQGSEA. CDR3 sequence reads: CSVDLQGHGYTF. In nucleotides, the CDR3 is TGCAGCGTTGACCTACAGGGGCATGGCTACACCTTC.

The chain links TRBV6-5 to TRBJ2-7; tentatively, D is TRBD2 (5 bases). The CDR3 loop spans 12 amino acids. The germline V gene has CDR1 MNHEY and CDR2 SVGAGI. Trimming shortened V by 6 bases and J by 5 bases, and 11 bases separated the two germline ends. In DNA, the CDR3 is TGTGCCAGCAGGGGAGAACTAGACGAGCAGTACTTC. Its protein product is CASRGELDEQYF.

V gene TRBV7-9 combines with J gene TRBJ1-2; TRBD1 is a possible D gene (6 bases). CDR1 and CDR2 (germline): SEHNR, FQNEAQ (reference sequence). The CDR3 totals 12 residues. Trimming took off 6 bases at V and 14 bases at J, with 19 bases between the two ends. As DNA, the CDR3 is TGTGCCAGCAGACTCCAAGAGGGACAAGAGACCTTC. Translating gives CASRLQEGQETF. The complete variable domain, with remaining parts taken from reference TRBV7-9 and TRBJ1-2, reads DTGVSQNPRHKITKRGQNVTFRCDPISEHNRLYWYRQTLGQGPEFLTYFQNEAQLEKSRLLSDRFSAERPKGSFSTLEIQRTEQGDSAMYLCASRLQEGQETFGSGTRLTVV.

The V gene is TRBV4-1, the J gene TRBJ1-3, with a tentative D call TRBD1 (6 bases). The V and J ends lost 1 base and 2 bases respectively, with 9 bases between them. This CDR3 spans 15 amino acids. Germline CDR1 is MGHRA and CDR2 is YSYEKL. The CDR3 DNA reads TGCGCCAGCAGCCAAGTTTCAGGGGCTGGAAACACCATATATTTT. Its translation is CASSQVSGAGNTIYF.

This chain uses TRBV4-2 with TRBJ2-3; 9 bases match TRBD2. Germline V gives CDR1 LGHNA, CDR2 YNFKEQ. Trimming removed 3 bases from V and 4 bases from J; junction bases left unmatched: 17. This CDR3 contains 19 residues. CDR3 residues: CASSQGTRWGREGPDTQYF. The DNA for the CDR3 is TGTGCCAGCAGCCAGGGGACAAGATGGGGGCGGGAGGGTCCAGATACGCAGTATTTT.

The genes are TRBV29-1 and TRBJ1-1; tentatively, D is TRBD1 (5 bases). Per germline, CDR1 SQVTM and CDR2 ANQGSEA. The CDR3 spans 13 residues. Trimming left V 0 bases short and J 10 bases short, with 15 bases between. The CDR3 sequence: CSVEDKSGRGAFF. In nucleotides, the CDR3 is TGCAGCGTTGAAGACAAATCAGGGCGGGGAGCTTTCTTT. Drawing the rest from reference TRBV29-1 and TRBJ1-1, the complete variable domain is SAVISQKPSRDICQRGTSLTIQCQVDSQVTMMFWYRQQPGQSLTLIATANQGSEATYESGFVIDKFPISRPNLTFSTLTVSNMSPEDSSIYLCSVEDKSGRGAFFGQGTRLTVV.

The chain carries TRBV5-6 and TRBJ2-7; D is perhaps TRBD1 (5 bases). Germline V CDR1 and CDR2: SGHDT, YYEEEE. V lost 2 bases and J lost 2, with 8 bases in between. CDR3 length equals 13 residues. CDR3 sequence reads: CASSFRQTYEQYF. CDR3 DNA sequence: TGTGCCAGCAGCTTTAGACAGACCTACGAGCAGTACTTC.